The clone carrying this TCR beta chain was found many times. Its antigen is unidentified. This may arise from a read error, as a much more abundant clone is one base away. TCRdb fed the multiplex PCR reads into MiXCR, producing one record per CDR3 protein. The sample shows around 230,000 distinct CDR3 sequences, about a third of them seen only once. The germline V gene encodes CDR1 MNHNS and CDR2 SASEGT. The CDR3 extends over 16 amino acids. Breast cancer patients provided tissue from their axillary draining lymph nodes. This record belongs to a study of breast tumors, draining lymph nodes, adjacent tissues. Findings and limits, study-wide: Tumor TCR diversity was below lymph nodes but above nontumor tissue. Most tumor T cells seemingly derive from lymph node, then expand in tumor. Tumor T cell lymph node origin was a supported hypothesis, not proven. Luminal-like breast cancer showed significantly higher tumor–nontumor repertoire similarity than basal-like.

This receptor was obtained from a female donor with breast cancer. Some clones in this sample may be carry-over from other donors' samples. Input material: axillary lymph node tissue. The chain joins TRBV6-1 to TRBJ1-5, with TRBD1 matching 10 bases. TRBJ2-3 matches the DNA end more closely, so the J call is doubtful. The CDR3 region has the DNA TGTGCCAGCAGTGTTAGACAGGGGGCCGATAATCAGCCCCAGTATTTT. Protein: CASSVRQGADNQPQYF.